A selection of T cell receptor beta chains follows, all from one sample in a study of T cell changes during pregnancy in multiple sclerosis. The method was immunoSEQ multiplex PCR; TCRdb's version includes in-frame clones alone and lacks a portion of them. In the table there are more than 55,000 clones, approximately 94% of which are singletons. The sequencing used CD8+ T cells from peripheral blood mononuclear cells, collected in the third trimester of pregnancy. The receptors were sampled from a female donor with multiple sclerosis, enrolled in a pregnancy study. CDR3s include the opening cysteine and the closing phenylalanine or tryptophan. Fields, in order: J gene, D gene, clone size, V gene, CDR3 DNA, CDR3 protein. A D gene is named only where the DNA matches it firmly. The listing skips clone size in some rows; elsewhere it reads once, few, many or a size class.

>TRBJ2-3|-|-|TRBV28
TGTGCCAGCAGTTTAGGCACAGGGAGCACAGATACGCAGTATTTT
CASSLGTGSTDTQYF
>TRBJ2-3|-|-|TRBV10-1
TGCGCCAGCAGTGACCGGAACTACCTCACAGATACGCAGTATTTT
CASSDRNYLTDTQYF
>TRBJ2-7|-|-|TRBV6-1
TGTGCCAGCAGTGAGGCGATTAGCGACTACGAGCAGTACTTC
CASSEAISDYEQYF
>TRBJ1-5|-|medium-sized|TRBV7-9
TGTGCCAGCAGCAAACAGGGTAGCAATCAGCCCCAGCATTTT
CASSKQGSNQPQHF
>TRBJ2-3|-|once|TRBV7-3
TGTGCCAGCAGCTTAAGCTACGATACGCAGTATTTT
CASSLSYDTQYF
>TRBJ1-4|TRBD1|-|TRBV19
TGTGCCAGTAGTTGGTCAGGGGGGCATGAAAAACTGTTTTTT
CASSWSGGHEKLFF
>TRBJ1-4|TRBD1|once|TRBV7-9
TGTGCCAGCAGCTCCGGGACAGGGGGCGCCGGTGAAAAACTGTTTTTT
CASSSGTGGAGEKLFF
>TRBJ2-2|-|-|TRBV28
TGTGCCAGCAGTTTATTAGGAGGTCTTGAGCTGTTTTTT
CASSLLGGLELFF
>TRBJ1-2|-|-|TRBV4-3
TGCGCCAGCAGCCACATACAGGATCACTATGGCTACACCTTC
CASSHIQDHYGYTF
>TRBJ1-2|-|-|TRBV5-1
TGCGCCACCTCGGGGGGGTTCGGCTACACCTTC
CATSGGFGYTF
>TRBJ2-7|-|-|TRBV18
TGTGCCAGCTCACCGACCGGGACAACCTACGAGCAGTACTTC
CASSPTGTTYEQYF
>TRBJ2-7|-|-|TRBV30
TGTGCCTGGATCCCACCTGAGCGCTACGAGCAGTACTTC
CAWIPPERYEQYF
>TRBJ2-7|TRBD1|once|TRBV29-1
TGCAGCGTTGAAGCCCCGACAGGGGGCGAGGACGAGCAGTACTTC
CSVEAPTGGEDEQYF
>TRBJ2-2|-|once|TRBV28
TGTGCCAGCAGTGAAGAGAAGGAGAATCCCGGGGAGCTGTTTTTT
CASSEEKENPGELFF
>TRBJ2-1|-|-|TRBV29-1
TGCAGCGTTGATTTGGTCTCACGCGGCGGCAATGAGCAGTTCTTC
CSVDLVSRGGNEQFF
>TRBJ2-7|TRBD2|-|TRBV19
TGTGCCAGTAGTCTTCCCTCGACTAGCGGGAGTGCGTACGAGCAGTACTTC
CASSLPSTSGSAYEQYF
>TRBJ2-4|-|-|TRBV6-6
TGTGCCAGCAGACCCACGTTGGAGGGCAAAAACATTCAGTACTTC
CASRPTLEGKNIQYF
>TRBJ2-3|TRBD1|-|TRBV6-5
TGTGCCAGCAGTCATACCGGGACAGGGGCAGATACGCAGTATTTT
CASSHTGTGADTQYF
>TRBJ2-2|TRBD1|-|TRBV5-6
TGTGCCAGCAAAATTTGGGGTACGGGACAGGTAAACACCGGGGAGCTGTTTTTT
CASKIWGTGQVNTGELFF
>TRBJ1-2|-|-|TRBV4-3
TGCGCCAGCAGCCAAGAGCCGCACAGGGCTCCCAGCTATGGCTACACCTTC
CASSQEPHRAPSYGYTF
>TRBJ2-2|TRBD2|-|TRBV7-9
TGTGCCAGCAGCACCGGACTAGCGATCACCGGGGAGCTGTTTTTT
CASSTGLAITGELFF
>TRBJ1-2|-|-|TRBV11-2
TGTGCCAGCAGCTTATCGGTTCCCAACTATGGCTACACCTTC
CASSLSVPNYGYTF
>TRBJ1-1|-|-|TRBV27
TGTGCCAGCAGCACAGTCTGGCGGGGGAACACTGAAGCTTTCTTT
CASSTVWRGNTEAFF
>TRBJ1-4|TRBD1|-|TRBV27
TGTGCCAGCGCCTCCCAGGGGGCAACTAATGAAAAACTGTTTTTT
CASASQGATNEKLFF
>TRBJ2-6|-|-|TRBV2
TGTGCCAGCATGAGTTTCAACTCTGGGGCCAACGTCCTGACTTTC
CASMSFNSGANVLTF
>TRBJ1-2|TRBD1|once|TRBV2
TGTGCCAGCAGTGGGGGACAGGATGGCTACACCTTC
CASSGGQDGYTF
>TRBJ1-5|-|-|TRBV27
TGTGCCAGCAGTGCCCACCGGGACATTAATCAGCCCCAGCATTTT
CASSAHRDINQPQHF
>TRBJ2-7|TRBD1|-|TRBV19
TGTGCCAGTAGCGGGAGGACAGGGGACTACGAGCAGTACTTC
CASSGRTGDYEQYF
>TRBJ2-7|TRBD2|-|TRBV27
TGTGCCAGCAGTTTCCTGGGACTAGCCAGCGAGCAGTACTTC
CASSFLGLASEQYF
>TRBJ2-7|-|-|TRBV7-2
TGTGCCAGCAGCTTAGTAGCGAACTATTACGAGCAGTACTTC
CASSLVANYYEQYF
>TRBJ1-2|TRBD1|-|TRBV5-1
TGCGCCAGCAGCTGGGGACAGGGAGGGGATGGCTACACCTTC
CASSWGQGGDGYTF
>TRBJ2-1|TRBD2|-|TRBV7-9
TGTGCCAGCAGCTCGAGACTAGCGGCGTACAATGAGCAGTTCTTC
CASSSRLAAYNEQFF
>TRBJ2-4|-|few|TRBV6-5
TGTGCCAGCAGTTCCCTTGGAGAATTTCGGAACATTCAGTACTTC
CASSSLGEFRNIQYF
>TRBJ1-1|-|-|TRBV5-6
TGTGCCAGCAGCTTCGGGGGGGACACTGAAGCTTTCTTT
CASSFGGDTEAFF
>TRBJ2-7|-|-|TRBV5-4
TGTGCCAGCAGTCCCACCCCCCCCGACAGATACAATCCCTACGAGCAGTACTTC
CASSPTPPDRYNPYEQYF
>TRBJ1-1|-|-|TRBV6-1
TGTGCCAGCAGTGAAGGGAGGGGTGGCTTAAAGGACACTGAAGCTTTCTTT
CASSEGRGGLKDTEAFF
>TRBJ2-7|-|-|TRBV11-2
TGTGCCAGCAGCTCTTCGCGGACAGCCCCCTACGAGCAGTACTTC
CASSSSRTAPYEQYF
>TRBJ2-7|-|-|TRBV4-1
TGCGCCAGCAGCCAAGATCATGAACTAGCCCGCGAGCAGTACTTC
CASSQDHELAREQYF
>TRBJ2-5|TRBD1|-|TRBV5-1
TGCGCCAGCAGCTTGGCTGGACAGGGAAAGACCCAGTACTTC
CASSLAGQGKTQYF
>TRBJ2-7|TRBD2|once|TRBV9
TGTGCCAGCAGCGTAGAGGGACTACCAGCCTACGAGCAGTACTTC
CASSVEGLPAYEQYF
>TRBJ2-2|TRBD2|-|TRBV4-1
TGCGCCAGCAGCCAATGGGGAGGGGTTCCCGGGGAGCTGTTTTTT
CASSQWGGVPGELFF
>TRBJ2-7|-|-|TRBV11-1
TGTGCCAGCAGCTTGTCCCACAGCGAGGGGGACGAGCAGTACTTC
CASSLSHSEGDEQYF
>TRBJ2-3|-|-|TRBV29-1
TGCAGCGTGGATGGGCTTCCAAGCACAGATACGCAGTATTTT
CSVDGLPSTDTQYF
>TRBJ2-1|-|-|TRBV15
TGTGCCACCAGCAGAGCTACTGTGAACAATGAGCAGTTCTTC
CATSRATVNNEQFF
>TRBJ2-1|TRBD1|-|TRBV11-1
TGTGCCAGCAGCTTAGGACAGGGGCCTAAGAGGGAGCAGTTCTTC
CASSLGQGPKREQFF
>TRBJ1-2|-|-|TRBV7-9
TGTGCCAGCAGCTCCACGGTTAACTATGGCTACACCTTC
CASSSTVNYGYTF
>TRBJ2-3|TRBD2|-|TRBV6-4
TGTGCCAGCAGTGACTCCGGGACTAGCGGCACAGATACGCAGTATTTT
CASSDSGTSGTDTQYF
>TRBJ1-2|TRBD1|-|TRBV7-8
TGTGCCAGCAGCTTTCCCCGGGACAGGGGAGCGGGCTATGGCTACACCTTC
CASSFPRDRGAGYGYTF
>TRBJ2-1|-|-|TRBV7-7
TGTGCCAGCAGCTTAGGTGCGAGCTCCTACAATGAGCAGTTCTTC
CASSLGASSYNEQFF
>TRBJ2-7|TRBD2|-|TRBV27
TGTGCCAGCAGTTCAAGGACTAGCGGGAGCTACGAGCAGTACTTC
CASSSRTSGSYEQYF
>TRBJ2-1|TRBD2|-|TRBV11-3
TGTGCCAGCAGCTTAGATGGAGGACTAGGGGCCTACAATGAGCAGTTCTTC
CASSLDGGLGAYNEQFF
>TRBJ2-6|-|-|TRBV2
TGTGCCAGCAGTGCCCGGGGCTCTGGGGCCAACGTCCTGACTTTC
CASSARGSGANVLTF
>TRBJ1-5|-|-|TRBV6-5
TGTGCCAGCAGTTACTCGGGCACTCAGCCCCAGCATTTT
CASSYSGTQPQHF